This T cell receptor beta chain was obtained from a study of CD8 T cells in Susac syndrome. Turning to the study itself: Within the sequenced group of Susac syndrome patients, 5 or 6 showed active disease and fewer than 10 were in remission. Patients with Susac syndrome had blood drawn and were at that point therapy-naive, on corticosteroids, or on intravenous immunoglobulin alone.

This clonotype has a single count. The CDR3 has 16 amino acids. CDR1 and CDR2 from the germline V gene are SGHNT and YYREEE (reference sequence). V lost 1 base to trimming and J lost 2 bases, with 15 bases between them. RNA in amounts of roughly 0.45 to 1 ug was reverse transcribed with random hexamers. TCRdb reanalysed the immunoSEQ multiplex PCR reads using MiXCR and keeps one entry per CDR3 protein. The table includes approximately 150,000 distinct CDR3 sequences, 95% detected once. In Susac syndrome patients, recently defined diagnostic criteria for definite or probable disease were met. TEMRA cells were FACS-enriched, while CD8+ and CD4+ T cells were negatively isolated.

This receptor was identified in a human donor with Susac syndrome. Sequenced material: CD4+ T cells from PBMCs. V gene TRBV5-4 combines with J gene TRBJ1-2; perhaps TRBD1 as D (6 bases). CDR3 in amino acids: CASSLPGAELNYGYTF. DNA of the CDR3: TGTGCCAGCAGCTTGCCGGGGGCGGAATTGAACTATGGCTACACCTTC.